This entry lists 30 T cell receptor beta chains sequenced from one sample in a study of beta chain features in type 1 diabetes (dated by TCRdb to 2017 to 2018). The library was produced with the immunoSEQ multiplex PCR assay. The entire amount of isolated RNA was reverse transcribed using the High Capacity cDNA Reverse Transcription Kit, so the sequenced TCRB transcripts were expressed ones. TCRdb stores this immuneACCESS table with in-frame sequences only. Part of the clones is absent; in the studies checked, under half of the shortfall reflects unresolved V genes, and no reason is known for the rest. Here the sample has under 900,000 clones; 15% to 20% occur a single time. The ten top clones hold about 0.02% of the sample. The sequenced sample was naive CD4+ T cells from blood. Sample cell subset or site, as interpreted from the label and publication: true naive CD4+ T cells. The receptor set was obtained from a woman between 18 and 29 years old in good health.

This sequence joins TRBV7-9 and TRBJ2-5; 12 positions match TRBD2. The J call may be incorrect, as the DNA end agrees better with TRBJ2-7. The CDR3 is 17 residues long. Germline CDR1 and CDR2: SEHNR and FQNEAQ (reference sequence). The CDR3, as DNA: TGTGCCAGCAGCTCAGAACCAGGGGGACTAGCGGGCTACGAGCAGTACTTC. This translates into CASSSEPGGLAGYEQYF.

This clone was counted only a few times. The J gene is TRBJ1-4, the V gene TRBV27; D is ambiguous. The CDR3 spans 15 residues. Trimming removed 3 bases from V and 0 bases from J, with 8 bases in between. Germline CDR1 is MNHEY and CDR2 is SMNVEV (reference sequence). For the CDR3, the DNA is TGTGCCAGCAGTTTTACGGAAGCAACTAATGAAAAACTGTTTTTT. Its translation: CASSFTEATNEKLFF.

This clone has only a few counts. The rearrangement links TRBV5-1 to TRBJ2-2, with 10 bases fitting TRBD2. The CDR3 is 22 residues long. V lost 2 bases to trimming and J lost 1 base; unmatched junction nucleotides: 20. Germline lookup yields CDR1 SGHRS and CDR2 YFSETQ. CDR3 sequence (DNA): TGCGCCAGCAGCTTTAGCTTGCAGGGGCGCTGGACTAGCGGAAAGAACACCGGGGAGCTGTTTTTT. Protein product: CASSFSLQGRWTSGKNTGELFF.

In this sample, this clone turned up a few times. One end of the junction varies from germline; a read error may be responsible. The chain couples TRBV20-1 to TRBJ2-4, with D possibly being TRBD1 (6 bases). The germline V gene encodes CDR1 DFQATT and CDR2 SNEGSKA (reference sequence). The CDR3 is 11 residues long. The chain's CDR3 is CSATGHPGFFF. The CDR3 bases are TGCAGTGCTACGGGACACCCGGGTTTTTTTTTC.

This chain joins TRBV2 and TRBJ2-3; TRBD2 matches 8 bases. This CDR3 has 14 residues. Per the germline V gene, CDR1 is SNHLY and CDR2 is FYNNEI. The junction had 8 bases not matched to a gene; V was cut back by 8 bases and J by 4 bases. The CDR3 protein is CASARLASSDTQYF. The DNA for the CDR3 is TGTGCCAGCGCAAGACTAGCGTCTTCAGATACGCAGTATTTT.

This clone was counted a few times. This chain joins TRBV7-2 and TRBJ2-6; D is ambiguous. The CDR3 extends over 15 amino acids. The germline gives CDR1 SGHTA, CDR2 FQGNSA. The V end was cut by 1 base, the J end by 1 base, with 5 bases between. The CDR3 spells CASSLGLSGANVLTF. CDR3 nucleotides: TGTGCCAGCAGCTTAGGACTTTCTGGGGCCAACGTCCTGACTTTC.

This clone was recorded a few times. The chain recombines TRBV7-2 with TRBJ2-5, with TRBD2 identical over 12 bases. Germline-derived CDR1 and CDR2 are SGHTA and FQGNSA. The CDR3 has 17 residues. J gave up 5 bases and V 5 bases, and 12 bases lay outside the gene matches. CDR3 protein: CASSLGGLAGGRETQYF. In nucleotides, the CDR3 is TGTGCCAGCAGCCTAGGGGGCCTAGCGGGAGGGCGGGAGACCCAGTACTTC. The entire variable domain, with the rest obtained from reference TRBV7-2 and TRBJ2-5, is as follows: GAGVSQSPSNKVTEKGKDVELRCDPISGHTALYWYRQSLGQGLEFLIYFQGNSAPDKSGLPSDRFSAERTGGSVSTLTIQRTQQEDSAVYLCASSLGGLAGGRETQYFGPGTRLLVL.

The chain combines TRBV11-3 with TRBJ2-1; no clear D. The V end was cut by 1 base, the J end by 6 bases, with 13 bases between. The germline gives CDR1 SGHNT, CDR2 YENEEA. The CDR3 covers 15 residues. CDR3 in DNA: TGTGCCAGCAGCTTAGGTTTTAGCCGCGGCAATGAGCAGTTCTTC. Amino acids: CASSLGFSRGNEQFF.

This sequence joins TRBV7-9 and TRBJ2-5, with 8 bases matching TRBD2. V dropped 4 bases and J dropped 3; count of bases not matched to a gene: 10. The CDR3 length is 16 residues. Germline assignment: CDR1 SEHNR and CDR2 FQNEAQ (reference sequence). The CDR3 nucleotides read TGTGCCAGCAGCTCTAGACCCGGGACTAGGAAAGAGACCCAGTACTTC. Protein: CASSSRPGTRKETQYF.

The chain couples TRBV10-3 to TRBJ2-7; either TRBD1 or TRBD2 may fit D (6 bases each). Trimming shortened V by 4 bases and J by 4 bases, and 20 bases separated the two germline ends. The CDR3 is 16 residues long. CDR1 and CDR2 from the germline V gene are ENHRY and SYGVKD. The CDR3 sequence: CAISAQTGANWYEQYF. The CDR3 coding sequence is TGTGCCATCAGTGCTCAAACGGGGGCTAATTGGTACGAGCAGTACTTC.

The rearrangement links TRBV7-2 to TRBJ2-3; D is unclear. The CDR3 is 15 residues long. The V end lost 5 bases, the J end lost 0 bases, and 12 bases lay between the germline ends. Germline assignment: CDR1 SGHTA and CDR2 FQGNSA. CDR3 DNA sequence: TGTGCCAGCAGCGGTCAGCGAATTAGCACAGATACGCAGTATTTT. Translation gives CASSGQRISTDTQYF.

The V call is TRBV7-8, the J call TRBJ1-4; TRBD1 might be the D (5 bases). Trimming shortened V by 2 bases and J by 5 bases, and 15 bases separated the two germline ends. Germline CDR1 SGHVS, CDR2 FQNEAQ. This CDR3 has 16 amino acids. The CDR3 is CASSLKGIWVNEKLFF. The CDR3, as DNA: TGTGCCAGCAGCTTAAAGGGGATTTGGGTGAATGAAAAACTGTTTTTT.

This clone was detected only a few times. This sequence joins TRBV28 and TRBJ2-7; 7 positions match TRBD2. With V trimmed by 9 bases and J by 2 bases, 10 bases remained unmatched. The CDR3 has 14 amino acids. In germline, CDR1 is MDHEN, CDR2 SYDVKM. CDR3 DNA sequence: TGTGCCAGTGAAACTAGCGCCGACGCCTACGAGCAGTACTTC. This sequence encodes CASETSADAYEQYF.

The chain carries TRBV29-1 and TRBJ2-2, with D unclear. CDR1 and CDR2 from the germline V gene are SQVTM and ANQGSEA. The CDR3 consists of 13 residues. Trimming pared 4 bases from V and 5 bases from J, leaving 11 bases between. The CDR3 DNA reads as TGCAGCGTTGGTGTTAGTAGGACCGGGGAGCTGTTTTTT. This gives the protein CSVGVSRTGELFF.

The rearrangement links TRBV5-1 to TRBJ1-2; D gene uncertain. CDR3 length equals 14 residues. Looked up from germline, CDR1 is SGHRS and CDR2 is YFSETQ. V lost 7 bases and J 0 bases, leaving 13 bases between the germline ends. In DNA, the CDR3 is TGCGCCAGCCACAGTCCGGGATCTAACTATGGCTACACCTTC. Translated, it gives CASHSPGSNYGYTF.

This clone was found a few times. The chain couples TRBV19 to TRBJ2-1, with 12 bases aligning to TRBD2. The germline V gene has CDR1 LNHDA and CDR2 SQIVND (reference sequence). CDR3 length: 15 residues. The J segment lost 4 bases and the V segment lost 5 bases, leaving 3 bases of the junction unmatched. The CDR3 reads CASSRLAGEYNEQFF. The CDR3 nucleotides read TGTGCCAGTAGTCGACTAGCGGGAGAGTACAATGAGCAGTTCTTC.

This clone has only a few counts. The chain employs TRBV11-1 and TRBJ2-5; D may be TRBD1 or TRBD2 (5 bases each). CDR1 is SGHAT and CDR2 is FQDESV in the germline V gene (reference sequence). The V gene lost 7 bases and the J gene lost 2 bases, with 17 bases spanning the gap. This CDR3 has 15 amino acids. CDR3 sequence (DNA): TGTGCCAGCAACCGGGTCCGGGGCAAACAAGAGACCCAGTACTTC. Translating gives CASNRVRGKQETQYF.

This chain uses TRBV5-1 with TRBJ2-3; D gene uncertain. Germline values: CDR1 SGHRS, CDR2 YFSETQ. Trimming took 0 bases from V and 2 from J, leaving 7 bases between them. The length of the CDR3 is 14 residues. The CDR3 reads CASSLESYTDTQYF. In DNA, the CDR3 is TGCGCCAGCAGCTTGGAGTCTTACACAGATACGCAGTATTTT. The full variable domain, with the rest looked up from reference TRBV5-1 and TRBJ2-3, is KAGVTQTPRYLIKTRGQQVTLSCSPISGHRSVSWYQQTPGQGLQFLFEYFSETQRNKGNFPGRFSGRQFSNSRSEMNVSTLELGDSALYLCASSLESYTDTQYFGPGTRLTVL.

Only a few counts were recorded for this clone. The genes are TRBV7-6 and TRBJ2-2, with D possibly TRBD2 on 6 matching bases. Germline V gene sequence: CDR1 SGHVS, CDR2 FNYEAQ. V shed 1 base and J shed 3 bases, with 9 bases lying between them. The CDR3 has 15 residues. The CDR3 nucleotides read TGTGCCAGCAGCTTAGAGGCGGGGTACACCGGGGAGCTGTTTTTT. It codes for CASSLEAGYTGELFF.

Here the CDR3 reads CAISARQGSDTQYF. The CDR3 DNA follows: TGTGCCATCAGTGCGAGACAGGGATCAGATACGCAGTATTTT. J is TRBJ2-3 and V is TRBV10-3; 7 positions match TRBD1. This CDR3 is 14 amino acids long. J gave up 4 bases and V 4 bases, and 5 bases lay outside the gene matches. Germline loops: CDR1 ENHRY, CDR2 SYGVKD.

The chain joins TRBV10-3 to TRBJ2-3; 9 positions agree with TRBD1. This CDR3 spans 16 amino acids. The germline V gene encodes CDR1 ENHRY and CDR2 SYGVKD. V lost 6 bases, J lost 7 bases, and 14 bases stayed unmatched. This chain's CDR3 is CAIRTPGTGKQNTQYF. CDR3 coding DNA: TGTGCCATCAGGACCCCCGGGACAGGGAAACAAAATACGCAGTATTTT.

CDR3 DNA: TGCAGCGTTGAAGATTTCAAGGGTCACGACAATGAGCAGTTCTTC. This gives the protein CSVEDFKGHDNEQFF. This rearrangement joins TRBV29-1 to TRBJ2-1; D is ambiguous. Germline CDR1 reads SQVTM; CDR2 reads ANQGSEA. Trimming removed 0 bases from V and 5 bases from J, with 14 bases in between. This CDR3 is 15 amino acids long.

This clone was recorded a few times. Here the CDR3 DNA reads TGTGCCAGCAGCCGAAGTTGGGATACGCAGTATTTT. The encoded protein is CASSRSWDTQYF. The chain links TRBV11-2 to TRBJ2-3; D remains unclear. Germline assignment: CDR1 SGHAT and CDR2 FQNNGV. V gave up 5 bases and J gave up 6 bases, with 9 bases separating them. This CDR3 region has 12 residues.

The gene calls are TRBV14 and TRBJ2-5; weak D call: TRBD2 (6 bases). V gave up 3 bases and J gave up 6 bases, with 14 bases separating them. The germline V gene encodes CDR1 SGHDN and CDR2 FVKESK. This CDR3 region has 14 residues. The CDR3 reads CASSQGSGVQTQYF. The CDR3 DNA reads as TGTGCCAGCAGCCAGGGTTCGGGGGTTCAGACCCAGTACTTC.

This clone turned up a few times. This sample also contains other DNA sequences that code for the same CDR3. The rearrangement uses TRBV28 and TRBJ1-2; D not resolved. Germline CDR1 is MDHEN and CDR2 is SYDVKM. The CDR3 runs to 12 residues. Between the trimmed V and J ends, which lost 5 bases and 7 bases, there was a span of 11 bases. The CDR3 spells CASSLSPGGYTF. CDR3 coding DNA: TGTGCCAGCAGTCTATCTCCCGGTGGCTACACCTTC.

The sample holds a few counts of this clone. The chain carries TRBV6-1 and TRBJ2-1, with D unresolved. CDR3 length: 16 residues. Per the germline V gene, CDR1 is MNHNS and CDR2 is SASEGT. V was cut by 2 bases and J by 0 bases, with 11 bases left in between. The DNA for the CDR3 is TGTGCCAGCAGTGAATACGCGTCTTCCTCCTACAATGAGCAGTTCTTC. This codes for CASSEYASSSYNEQFF.

This sequence joins TRBV15 and TRBJ1-2; 7 positions agree with TRBD1. The CDR3 covers 16 residues. In germline, CDR1 is LNHNV, CDR2 YYDKDF (reference sequence). With V trimmed by 5 bases and J by 3 bases, 12 bases remained unmatched. CDR3 region: CATSRGFDRDDYGYTF. In nucleotides, the CDR3 is TGTGCCACCAGCCGTGGTTTCGACAGGGACGACTATGGCTACACCTTC. Full variable domain (remainder filled in from reference TRBV15 and TRBJ1-2): DAMVIQNPRYQVTQFGKPVTLSCSQTLNHNVMYWYQQKSSQAPKLLFHYYDKDFNNEADTPDNFQSRRPNTSFCFLDIRSPGLGDTAMYLCATSRGFDRDDYGYTFGSGTRLTVV.

This clone was detected a few times. The V gene is TRBV9, the J gene TRBJ2-7; possible D gene TRBD2, 6 bases. The V and J ends lost 0 bases and 7 bases respectively, with 14 bases between them. The germline V gene has CDR1 SGDLS and CDR2 YYNGEE. The CDR3 has 14 amino acids. The CDR3 loop reads CASSVAGETGEQYF. The CDR3 nucleotides are TGTGCCAGCAGCGTAGCGGGGGAAACGGGGGAGCAGTACTTC.

This clone was seen a few times. V is TRBV2 and J is TRBJ1-6; 10 nucleotides line up with TRBD1. Trimming removed 2 bases from V and 14 bases from J; junction bases left unmatched: 15. This CDR3 is built from 17 residues. The germline CDR1 and CDR2 sequences are SNHLY and FYNNEI. CDR3 residues: CASSERSVDRGNPTLHF. The CDR3 DNA reads TGTGCCAGCAGTGAAAGGAGCGTGGACAGGGGGAACCCTACCCTCCACTTT.

This clone was counted between two and nine times. This chain connects TRBV10-3 to TRBJ1-1; TRBD1 might be the D (6 bases). CDR3 length equals 13 residues. Trimming cost V 3 bases and J 5 bases, with 10 bases left between them. The germline V gene encodes CDR1 ENHRY and CDR2 SYGVKD. Written as DNA, the CDR3 is TGTGCCATCAGTGACAGGGGCCGAACTGAAGCTTTCTTT. Translated, it gives CAISDRGRTEAFF.